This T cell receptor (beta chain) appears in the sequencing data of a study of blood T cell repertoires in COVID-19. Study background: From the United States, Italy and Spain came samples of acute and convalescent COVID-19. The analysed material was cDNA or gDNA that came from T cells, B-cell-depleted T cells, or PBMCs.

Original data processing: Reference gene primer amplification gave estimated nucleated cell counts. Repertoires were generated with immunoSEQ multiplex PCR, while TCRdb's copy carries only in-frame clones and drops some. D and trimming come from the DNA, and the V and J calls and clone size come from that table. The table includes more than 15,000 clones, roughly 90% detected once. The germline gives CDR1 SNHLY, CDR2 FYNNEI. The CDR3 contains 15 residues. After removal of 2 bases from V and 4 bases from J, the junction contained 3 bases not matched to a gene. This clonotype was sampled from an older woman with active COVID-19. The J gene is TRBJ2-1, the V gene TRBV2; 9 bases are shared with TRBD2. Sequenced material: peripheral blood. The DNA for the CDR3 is TGTGCCAGCAGTGAAATGCGGGGGGGGTACAATGAGCAGTTCTTC. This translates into CASSEMRGGYNEQFF.